One and the same sample provided the 17 T cell receptor beta chains below, sequenced in a study of cytomegalovirus exposure and HLA in healthy donors. The PCR contained 60 Vbeta and 13 Jbeta primers. Generated by immunoSEQ multiplex PCR, the TCRdb table keeps only in-frame clones and is missing some. The top ten clones hold about 4.4% of a sample with more than 85,000 clones, 70% to 80% of them seen once. The source material was PBMCs. These receptors originate from a woman aged 18-29 years in good health and CMV-seropositive.

The chain employs TRBV4-3 and TRBJ1-1; D uncertain. V shed 0 bases and J shed 5 bases, with 13 bases lying between them. This CDR3 comprises 15 residues. Germline CDR1 reads LGHNA; CDR2 reads YSLEER. For the CDR3, the DNA is TGCGCCAGCAGCCAAGATCTCGGGGAGAGAACTGAAGCTTTCTTT. Translation gives CASSQDLGERTEAFF.

The chain has TRBV15 and TRBJ2-5; a weak D match, TRBD2 (5 bases). The CDR3 spans 13 residues. V was pared by 1 base and J by 5 bases, with 8 bases between. In germline, CDR1 is LNHNV, CDR2 YYDKDF (reference sequence). This chain's CDR3 is CATSRAPGETQYF. The DNA for the CDR3 is TGTGCCACCAGCAGAGCCCCGGGGGAGACCCAGTACTTC.

This chain connects TRBV19 to TRBJ2-6, with 10 bases identical to TRBD1. Germline V gene lookup returns CDR1 LNHDA and CDR2 SQIVND (reference sequence). The CDR3 loop spans 17 amino acids. V shed 5 bases, J shed 0 bases, and the junction held 4 bases outside the gene matches. The CDR3 protein is CASSDRTGGSGANVLTF. CDR3 nucleotides: TGTGCCAGTAGTGACCGGACAGGGGGCTCTGGGGCCAACGTCCTGACTTTC.

CDR3 bases: TGCAGCGTGGTCGGGCTAGCGGGAGGGGGGAGCACAGATACGCAGTATTTT. This encodes CSVVGLAGGGSTDTQYF. The chain carries TRBV29-1 and TRBJ2-3; 12 bases are shared with TRBD2. V trimming: 6 bases; J trimming: 0 bases; junction bases outside the gene matches: 10. This CDR3 is built from 17 residues. Germline V gives CDR1 SQVTM, CDR2 ANQGSEA.

The genes are TRBV6-5 and TRBJ2-7; 9 bases agree with TRBD2. J lost 0 bases, V lost 0 bases, and 3 bases had no gene match. Germline loops: CDR1 MNHEY, CDR2 SVGAGI. This CDR3 is 16 amino acids long. CDR3 in DNA: TGTGCCAGCAGTTACTCGAGGACTAGCGCCTCCTACGAGCAGTACTTC. This encodes CASSYSRTSASYEQYF.

The chain uses TRBV7-9 and TRBJ2-7; perhaps TRBD2 as D (7 bases). This CDR3 is 15 amino acids long. Germline CDR1 SEHNR, CDR2 FQNEAQ (reference sequence). V shed 5 bases and J shed 3 bases, with 17 bases lying between them. The CDR3 sequence: CASSGGGTTFYEQYF. The CDR3 nucleotides read TGTGCCAGCAGCGGGGGCGGGACTACCTTCTACGAGCAGTACTTC.

This clone has a handful of counts. The chain combines TRBV11-2 with TRBJ1-2; 10 bases agree with TRBD1. Trimming took 1 base from V and 2 from J; bases not matched to a gene: 1. From germline, CDR1 is SGHAT and CDR2 FQNNGV. This CDR3 has 15 amino acids. The DNA of the CDR3 is TGTGCCAGCAGCTTAGCGGGACAGGGGAACTATGGCTACACCTTC. Encoded protein: CASSLAGQGNYGYTF.

The rearrangement links TRBV6-1 to TRBJ2-7; a possible D gene is TRBD1 (5 bases). Deletions cut 7 bases from V and 2 bases from J, with 15 bases between. The CDR3 loop spans 14 amino acids. Germline V lookup: CDR1 MNHNS, CDR2 SASEGT. CDR3 DNA: TGTGCCAGCACCCCCCTTCGACAGCCCTACGAGCAGTACTTC. Residues: CASTPLRQPYEQYF.

J is TRBJ1-1 and V is TRBV5-4, with D possibly being TRBD1 (5 bases). This CDR3 is 16 amino acids long. V lost 0 bases and J lost 5, with 17 bases in between. Per the germline V gene, CDR1 is SGHNT and CDR2 is YYREEE (reference sequence). In DNA form, the CDR3 reads TGTGCCAGCAGCTTGGAGGGGAGGGGAGTCCCGACTGAAGCTTTCTTT. Translation gives CASSLEGRGVPTEAFF.

Concerning this clone itself: This sample also contains other DNA sequences that code for the same CDR3. CDR3: CASSYATGTPYEQYF. The CDR3 DNA reads TGTGCCAGCAGTTACGCCACCGGGACACCCTACGAGCAGTACTTC. The gene calls are TRBV6-5 and TRBJ2-7; D is possibly TRBD1 (6 bases). V was shortened by 2 bases and J by 2 bases, with 13 bases between the two germline ends. Germline assignment: CDR1 MNHEY and CDR2 SVGAGI. The CDR3 covers 15 residues.

This chain uses TRBV4-3 with TRBJ2-5; weak D call: TRBD1 (8 bases). Germline V CDR1 and CDR2: LGHNA, YSLEER. This CDR3 has 13 amino acids. The V end lost 6 bases, the J end lost 7 bases, and 15 bases lay between the germline ends. The DNA of the CDR3 is TGCGCCAGCAGTCAGAGCGGGACAGGGACCCAGTACTTC. Translated: CASSQSGTGTQYF.

In DNA, the CDR3 is TGTGCCAGCAGCCGAGGACAGGGAGGGGGTCAAGAGACCCAGTACTTC. Encoded protein: CASSRGQGGGQETQYF. The V call is TRBV2, the J call TRBJ2-5, with a tentative D call TRBD1 (8 bases). This CDR3 spans 16 amino acids. CDR1 and CDR2 from the germline V gene are SNHLY and FYNNEI. Trimming took 6 bases from V and 2 from J, leaving 19 bases between them.

The chain couples TRBV9 to TRBJ2-3; 7 bases match TRBD2. The CDR3 totals 13 residues. Germline V CDR1 and CDR2: SGDLS, YYNGEE. J was trimmed by 8 bases and V by 0 bases; bases with no gene match: 3. CDR3 sequence reads: CASSVGGGGTQYF. Here the CDR3 DNA reads TGTGCCAGCAGCGTAGGGGGCGGGGGTACGCAGTATTTT.

This rearrangement joins TRBV10-3 to TRBJ1-4, with TRBD1 matching over 8 bases. The germline CDR1 and CDR2 sequences are ENHRY and SYGVKD. After removal of 2 bases from V and 6 bases from J, the junction contained 8 bases not matched to a gene. The CDR3 runs to 16 residues. The CDR3 is CAISEATGGGDEKLFF. The CDR3, as DNA: TGTGCCATCAGTGAGGCAACAGGGGGTGGGGATGAAAAACTGTTTTTT.

V usage is TRBV28 and J usage is TRBJ2-5; TRBD2 is a possible D gene (5 bases). The germline CDR1 and CDR2 sequences are MDHEN and SYDVKM. V was cut by 1 base and J by 5 bases, with 5 bases left in between. The CDR3 sequence is 12 residues long. CDR3 bases: TGTGCCAGCAGTTTATCGGGGGAGACCCAGTACTTC. The encoded protein is CASSLSGETQYF.

The chain joins TRBV28 to TRBJ1-1; tentatively, D is TRBD1 (6 bases). Germline V gives CDR1 MDHEN, CDR2 SYDVKM. Trimming stripped 5 bases from V and 1 base from J, with 14 bases between. The length of the CDR3 is 15 residues. The CDR3 region is CASSQGGPRNTEAFF. Written as DNA, the CDR3 is TGTGCCAGCAGTCAAGGGGGACCCAGGAACACTGAAGCTTTCTTT. Filled out from reference TRBV28 and TRBJ1-1, the complete variable domain reads DVKVTQSSRYLVKRTGEKVFLECVQDMDHENMFWYRQDPGLGLRLIYFSYDVKMKEKGDIPEGYSVSREKKERFSLILESASTNQTSMYLCASSQGGPRNTEAFFGQGTRLTVV.

J is TRBJ2-1 and V is TRBV6-5, with a tentative D call TRBD1 (6 bases). The germline V gene encodes CDR1 MNHEY and CDR2 SVGAGI. There are 12 residues in the CDR3. V was pared by 2 bases and J by 10 bases, with 9 bases between. The CDR3 reads CASSYQTGEQFF. The DNA of the CDR3 is TGTGCCAGCAGTTACCAGACAGGAGAGCAGTTCTTC.